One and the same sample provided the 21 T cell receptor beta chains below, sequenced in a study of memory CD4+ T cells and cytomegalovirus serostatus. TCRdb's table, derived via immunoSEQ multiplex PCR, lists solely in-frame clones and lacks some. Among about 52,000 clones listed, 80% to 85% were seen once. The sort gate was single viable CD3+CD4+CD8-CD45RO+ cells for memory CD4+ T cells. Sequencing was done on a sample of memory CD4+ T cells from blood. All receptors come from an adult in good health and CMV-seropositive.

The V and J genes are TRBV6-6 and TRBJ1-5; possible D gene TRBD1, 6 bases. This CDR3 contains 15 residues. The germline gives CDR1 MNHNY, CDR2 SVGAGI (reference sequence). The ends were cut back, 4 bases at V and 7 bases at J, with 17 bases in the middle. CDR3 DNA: TGTGCCAGCAGTTCTCCAGGGGCGAGAGGCCAGCCCCAGCATTTT. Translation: CASSSPGARGQPQHF.

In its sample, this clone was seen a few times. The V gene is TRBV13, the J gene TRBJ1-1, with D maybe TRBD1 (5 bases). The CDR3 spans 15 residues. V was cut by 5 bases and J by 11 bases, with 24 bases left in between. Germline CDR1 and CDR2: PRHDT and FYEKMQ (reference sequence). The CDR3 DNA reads TGTGCCAGCAGCCGTGGGACCTCGGGAGCAAAGGTCGCTTTCTTT. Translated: CASSRGTSGAKVAFF.

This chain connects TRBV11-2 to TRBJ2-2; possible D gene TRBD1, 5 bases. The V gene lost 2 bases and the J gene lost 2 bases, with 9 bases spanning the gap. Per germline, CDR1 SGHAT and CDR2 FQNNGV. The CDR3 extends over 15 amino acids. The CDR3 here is CASSLRTFNTGELFF. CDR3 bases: TGTGCCAGCAGCTTAAGGACATTCAACACCGGGGAGCTGTTTTTT.

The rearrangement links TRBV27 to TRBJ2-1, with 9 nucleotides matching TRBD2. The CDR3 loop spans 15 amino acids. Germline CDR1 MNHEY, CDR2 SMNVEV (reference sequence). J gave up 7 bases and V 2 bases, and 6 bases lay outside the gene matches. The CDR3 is CASSLRREGVNEQFF. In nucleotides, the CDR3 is TGTGCCAGCAGTTTACGGCGGGAGGGTGTAAATGAGCAGTTCTTC.

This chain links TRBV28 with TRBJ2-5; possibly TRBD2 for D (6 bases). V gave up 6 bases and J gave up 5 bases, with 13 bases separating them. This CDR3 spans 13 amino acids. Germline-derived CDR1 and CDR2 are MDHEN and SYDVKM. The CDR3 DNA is TGTGCCAGCAGAGGACCGGGGAGGGAGACCCAGTACTTC. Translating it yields CASRGPGRETQYF.

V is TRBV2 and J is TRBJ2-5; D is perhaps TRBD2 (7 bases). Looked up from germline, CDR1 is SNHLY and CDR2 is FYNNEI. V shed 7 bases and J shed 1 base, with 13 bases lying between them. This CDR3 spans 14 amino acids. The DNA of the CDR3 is TGTGCCAGCAACAGGGAGGGGGGCCAAGAGACCCAGTACTTC. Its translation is CASNREGGQETQYF. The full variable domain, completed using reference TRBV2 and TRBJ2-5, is EPEVTQTPSHQVTQMGQEVILRCVPISNHLYFYWYRQILGQKVEFLVSFYNNEISEKSEIFDDQFSVERPDGSNFTLKIRSTKLEDSAMYFCASNREGGQETQYFGPGTRLLVL.

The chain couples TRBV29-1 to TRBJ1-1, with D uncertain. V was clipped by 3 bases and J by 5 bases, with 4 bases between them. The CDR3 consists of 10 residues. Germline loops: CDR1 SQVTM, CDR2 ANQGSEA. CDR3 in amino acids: CSVEVTEAFF. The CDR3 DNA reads TGCAGCGTTGAGGTGACTGAAGCTTTCTTT.

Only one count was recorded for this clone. CDR3 coding DNA: TGTGCCAGCTCACCAGGGGGCCAACAGGAGACCCAGTACTTC. Its translation: CASSPGGQQETQYF. The chain carries TRBV18 and TRBJ2-5; D possibly corresponds to TRBD1 (6 bases). CDR3 length equals 14 residues. The germline V gene has CDR1 KGHSH and CDR2 LQKENI. V lost 2 bases, J lost 5 bases, and 12 bases lay in between. The complete variable domain, with remaining parts taken from reference TRBV18 and TRBJ2-5, reads NAGVMQNPRHLVRRRGQEARLRCSPMKGHSHVYWYRQLPEEGLKFMVYLQKENIIDESGMPKERFSAEFPKEGPSILRIQQVVRGDSAAYFCASSPGGQQETQYFGPGTRLLVL.

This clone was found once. CDR3 nucleotide sequence: TGTGCCAGTAGTGTATTAGACGGTTCCTACGAGCAGTACTTC. It translates to CASSVLDGSYEQYF. V and J are TRBV19 and TRBJ2-7; D unresolved. The germline gives CDR1 LNHDA, CDR2 SQIVND (reference sequence). V shed 5 bases and J shed 1 base, with 12 bases lying between them. The CDR3 consists of 14 residues.

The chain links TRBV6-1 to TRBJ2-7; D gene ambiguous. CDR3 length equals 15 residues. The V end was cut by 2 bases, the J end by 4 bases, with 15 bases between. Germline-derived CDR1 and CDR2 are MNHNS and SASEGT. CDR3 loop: CASSETLIGNYEQYF. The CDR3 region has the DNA TGTGCCAGCAGTGAAACTCTCATTGGGAATTACGAGCAGTACTTC.

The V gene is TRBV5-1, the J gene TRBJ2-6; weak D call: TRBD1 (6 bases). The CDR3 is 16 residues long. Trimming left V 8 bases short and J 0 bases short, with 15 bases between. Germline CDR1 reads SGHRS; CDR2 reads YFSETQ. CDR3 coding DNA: TGCGCCAGTACCGGACAGAGCAACTCTGGGGCCAACGTCCTGACTTTC. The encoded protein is CASTGQSNSGANVLTF.

The CDR3 region is CASSLGGGQETQYF. DNA of the CDR3: TGTGCCAGCAGCTTGGGTGGGGGTCAAGAGACCCAGTACTTC. This chain connects TRBV7-3 to TRBJ2-5; D might be TRBD1 or TRBD2, each matching 5 bases. The CDR3 sequence is 14 residues long. V was trimmed by 3 bases and J by 2 bases, leaving 10 bases between them. CDR1 and CDR2 from the germline V gene are SGHTA and FQGTGA. The entire variable domain, with the rest obtained from reference TRBV7-3 and TRBJ2-5, is as follows: GAGVSQTPSNKVTEKGKYVELRCDPISGHTALYWYRQSLGQGPEFLIYFQGTGAADDSGLPNDRFFAVRPEGSVSTLKIQRTERGDSAVYLCASSLGGGQETQYFGPGTRLLVL.

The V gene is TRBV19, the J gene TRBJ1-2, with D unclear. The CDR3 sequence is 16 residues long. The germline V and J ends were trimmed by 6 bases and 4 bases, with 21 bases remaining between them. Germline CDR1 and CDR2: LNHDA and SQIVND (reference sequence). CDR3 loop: CASRGLYGVKSYGYTF. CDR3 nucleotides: TGTGCCAGTAGGGGGTTATACGGGGTGAAGTCCTATGGCTACACCTTC.

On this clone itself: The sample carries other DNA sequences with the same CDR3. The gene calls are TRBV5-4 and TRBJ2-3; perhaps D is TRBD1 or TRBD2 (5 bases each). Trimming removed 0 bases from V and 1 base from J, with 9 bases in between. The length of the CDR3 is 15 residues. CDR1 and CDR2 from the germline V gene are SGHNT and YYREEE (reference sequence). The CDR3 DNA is TGTGCCAGCAGCTTGGCGGGGCCCCGCACAGATACGCAGTATTTT. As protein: CASSLAGPRTDTQYF.

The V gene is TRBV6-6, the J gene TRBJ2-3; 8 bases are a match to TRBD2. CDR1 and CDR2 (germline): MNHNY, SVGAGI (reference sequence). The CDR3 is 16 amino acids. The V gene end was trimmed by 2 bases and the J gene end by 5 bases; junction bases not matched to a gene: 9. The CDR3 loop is CASSYTLSGTGDTQYF. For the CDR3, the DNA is TGTGCCAGCAGTTACACCCTTAGCGGGACGGGAGATACGCAGTATTTT.

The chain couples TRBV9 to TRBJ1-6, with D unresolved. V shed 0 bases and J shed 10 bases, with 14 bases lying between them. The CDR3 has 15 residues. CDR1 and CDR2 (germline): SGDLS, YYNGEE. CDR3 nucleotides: TGTGCCAGCAGCGTAGGGGCCTTAGGCAGCTCACCCCTCCACTTT. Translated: CASSVGALGSSPLHF.

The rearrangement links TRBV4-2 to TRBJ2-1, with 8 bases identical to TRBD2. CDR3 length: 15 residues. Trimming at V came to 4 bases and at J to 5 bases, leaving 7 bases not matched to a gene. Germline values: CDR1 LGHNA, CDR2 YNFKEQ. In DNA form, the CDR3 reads TGTGCCAGCAGCCCGGTACTAGCGGCCGACAATGAGCAGTTCTTC. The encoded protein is CASSPVLAADNEQFF.

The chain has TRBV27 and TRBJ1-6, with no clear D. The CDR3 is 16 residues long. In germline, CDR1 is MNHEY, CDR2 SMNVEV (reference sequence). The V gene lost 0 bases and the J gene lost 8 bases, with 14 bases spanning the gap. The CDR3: CASSLSREGFYSPLHF. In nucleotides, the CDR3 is TGTGCCAGCAGTTTATCGAGAGAGGGCTTCTATTCACCCCTCCACTTT.

CDR3 nucleotides: TGTGCCAGCAGCTTAAGTCCTACGCCCAATGAGCAGTTCTTC. The encoded protein is CASSLSPTPNEQFF. The chain uses TRBV7-3 and TRBJ2-1; D is undetermined. This CDR3 region has 14 residues. Trimming stripped 1 base from V and 6 bases from J, with 10 bases between. Germline values: CDR1 SGHTA, CDR2 FQGTGA.

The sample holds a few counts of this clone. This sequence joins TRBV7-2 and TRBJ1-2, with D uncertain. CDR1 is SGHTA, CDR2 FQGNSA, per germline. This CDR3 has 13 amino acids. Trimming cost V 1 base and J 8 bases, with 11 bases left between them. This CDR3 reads CASSLEFRYGYTF. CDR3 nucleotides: TGTGCCAGCAGCTTAGAGTTTAGGTACGGCTACACCTTC. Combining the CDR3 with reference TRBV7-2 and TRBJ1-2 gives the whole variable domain GAGVSQSPSNKVTEKGKDVELRCDPISGHTALYWYRQSLGQGLEFLIYFQGNSAPDKSGLPSDRFSAERTGGSVSTLTIQRTQQEDSAVYLCASSLEFRYGYTFGSGTRLTVV.

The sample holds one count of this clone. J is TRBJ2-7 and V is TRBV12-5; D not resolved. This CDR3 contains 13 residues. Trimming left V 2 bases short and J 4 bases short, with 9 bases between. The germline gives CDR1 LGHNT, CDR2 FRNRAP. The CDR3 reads CASGLWSGYEQYF. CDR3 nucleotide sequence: TGTGCTAGTGGTTTGTGGTCCGGGTACGAGCAGTACTTC.